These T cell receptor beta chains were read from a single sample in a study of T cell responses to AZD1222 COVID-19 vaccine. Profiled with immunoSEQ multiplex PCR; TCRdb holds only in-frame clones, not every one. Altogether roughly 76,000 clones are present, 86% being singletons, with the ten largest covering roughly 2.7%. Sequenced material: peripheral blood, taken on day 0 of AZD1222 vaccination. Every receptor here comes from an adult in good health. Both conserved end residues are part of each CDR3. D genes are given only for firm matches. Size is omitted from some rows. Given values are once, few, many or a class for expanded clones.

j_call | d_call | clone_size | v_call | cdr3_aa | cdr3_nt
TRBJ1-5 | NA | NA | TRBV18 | CASSAGDQPQHF | TGTGCCAGCTCGGCAGGGGATCAGCCCCAGCATTTT
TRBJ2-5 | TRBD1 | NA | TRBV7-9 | CASSLAWIGGALETQYF | TGTGCCAGCAGCTTAGCGTGGATAGGGGGCGCGTTAGAGACCCAGTACTTC
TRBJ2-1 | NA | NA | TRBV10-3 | CATLDRSSYNEQFF | TGTGCCACCCTGGACCGGAGCTCCTACAATGAGCAGTTCTTC
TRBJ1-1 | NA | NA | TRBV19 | CASSIIRGARMNTEAFF | TGTGCCAGTAGTATTATAAGGGGGGCCCGAATGAACACTGAAGCTTTCTTT
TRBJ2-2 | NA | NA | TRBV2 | CASTSGNTGELFF | TGTGCCAGCACCTCCGGGAACACCGGGGAGCTGTTTTTT
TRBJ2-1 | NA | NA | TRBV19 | CASSRNNEQFF | TGTGCCAGTAGTAGAAACAATGAGCAGTTCTTC
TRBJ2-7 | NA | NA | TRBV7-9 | CASSLHIGGTESSYEQYF | TGTGCCAGCAGCCTTCATATAGGGGGGACGGAGAGCTCCTACGAGCAGTACTTC
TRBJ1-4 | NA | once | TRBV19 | CASSINSITNEKLFF | TGTGCCAGTAGTATCAACAGCATTACTAATGAAAAACTGTTTTTT
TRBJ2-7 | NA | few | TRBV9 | CASSVEFSAYEQYF | TGTGCCAGCAGCGTAGAGTTTAGCGCCTACGAGCAGTACTTC
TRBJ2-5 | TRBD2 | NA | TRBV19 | CASSSSGRASETQYF | TGTGCCAGTAGTAGTAGCGGGAGGGCCTCGGAGACCCAGTACTTC
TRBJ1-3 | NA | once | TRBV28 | CASRGQSGNTIYF | TGTGCCAGCAGGGGTCAGTCTGGAAACACCATATATTTT
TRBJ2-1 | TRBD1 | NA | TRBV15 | CATEPGQGYDDLGIKQFF | TGTGCCACGGAACCGGGACAGGGGTATGATGATTTGGGAATTAAGCAGTTCTTC
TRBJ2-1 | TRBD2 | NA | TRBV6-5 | CASRLAGHNEQFF | TGTGCCAGCAGGCTAGCGGGCCACAATGAGCAGTTCTTC
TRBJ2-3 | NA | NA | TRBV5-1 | CASSLDGEESTDTQYF | TGCGCCAGCAGCTTGGACGGAGAAGAAAGCACAGATACGCAGTATTTT
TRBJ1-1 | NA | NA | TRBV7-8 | CASSYGLNTEAFF | TGTGCCAGCAGCTATGGCCTAAACACTGAAGCTTTCTTT
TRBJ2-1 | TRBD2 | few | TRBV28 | CASSRTSAPENEQFF | TGTGCCAGCAGTCGGACTAGCGCTCCTGAGAACGAGCAGTTCTTC
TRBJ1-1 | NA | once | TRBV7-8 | CASSFTRTPNTEAFF | TGTGCCAGCAGCTTTACCCGGACACCGAACACTGAAGCTTTCTTT
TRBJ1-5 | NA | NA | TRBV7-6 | CASGGGSTGPQHF | TGTGCCTCTGGGGGGGGCAGTACCGGGCCCCAGCATTTT
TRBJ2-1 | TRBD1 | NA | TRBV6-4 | CASSDRGPGNEQFF | TGTGCCAGCAGTGACAGGGGGCCTGGCAATGAGCAGTTCTTC
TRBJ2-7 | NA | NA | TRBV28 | CASSYRALSYEQYF | TGTGCCAGCAGTTACCGGGCCCTCTCCTACGAGCAGTACTTC
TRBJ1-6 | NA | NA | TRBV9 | CASSVDPGVLNSPLHF | TGTGCCAGCAGCGTAGATCCAGGGGTGCTCAATTCACCCCTCCACTTT
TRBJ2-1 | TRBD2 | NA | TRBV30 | CAFRRGTSGHNEQFF | TGTGCCTTTCGCAGGGGGACTAGCGGACACAATGAGCAGTTCTTC
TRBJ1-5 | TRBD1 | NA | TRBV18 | CASSLAGQGLRPQHF | TGTGCCAGCTCGCTCGCGGGACAGGGGCTAAGGCCCCAGCATTTT
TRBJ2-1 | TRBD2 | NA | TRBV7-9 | CASSLGAGAYNEQFF | TGTGCCAGCAGCTTAGGAGCGGGAGCCTACAATGAGCAGTTCTTC
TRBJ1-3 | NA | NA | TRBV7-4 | CASSRRAGSSGNTIYF | TGTGCCAGCAGCCGGCGGGCGGGGAGCTCTGGAAACACCATATATTTT
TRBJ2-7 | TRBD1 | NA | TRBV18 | CASSPGTGRGEQYF | TGTGCCAGCTCACCCGGGACAGGGCGTGGAGAGCAGTACTTC
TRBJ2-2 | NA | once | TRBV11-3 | CASSLGRQGGTGELFF | TGTGCCAGCAGCTTAGGTCGGCAGGGAGGCACCGGGGAGCTGTTTTTT
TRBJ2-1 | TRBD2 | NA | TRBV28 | CASRTSGMYLNEQFF | TGTGCCAGCAGGACTAGCGGGATGTATCTCAATGAGCAGTTCTTC
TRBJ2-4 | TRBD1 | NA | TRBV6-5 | CASSLTGLRNIQYF | TGTGCCAGCAGTCTGACAGGGCTCCGGAACATTCAGTACTTC
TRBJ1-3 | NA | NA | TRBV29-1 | CSVESGANTIYF | TGCAGCGTTGAATCGGGCGCGAACACCATATATTTT
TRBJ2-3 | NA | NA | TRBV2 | CASRGRAPLVTDTQYF | TGTGCCAGCAGAGGACGGGCGCCCCTGGTCACAGATACGCAGTATTTT
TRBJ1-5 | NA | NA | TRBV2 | CASRGGSNQPQHF | TGTGCCAGCAGGGGGGGCAGCAATCAGCCCCAGCATTTT
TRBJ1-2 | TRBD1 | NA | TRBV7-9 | CASSLEEGAYYGYTF | TGTGCCAGCAGCTTAGAGGAGGGGGCTTACTATGGCTACACCTTC
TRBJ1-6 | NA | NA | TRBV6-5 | CASSYGSGDANSPLHF | TGTGCCAGCAGTTATGGGTCGGGGGATGCTAATTCACCCCTCCACTTT
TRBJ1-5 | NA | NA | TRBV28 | CASSLDLSPPQHF | TGTGCCAGCAGTCTAGACCTTAGTCCGCCCCAGCATTTT
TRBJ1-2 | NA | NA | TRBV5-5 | CASWATYYGYTF | TGTGCCAGCTGGGCCACCTACTATGGCTACACCTTC
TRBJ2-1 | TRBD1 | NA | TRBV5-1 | CASSRTSDRSSYNEQFF | TGCGCCAGCAGCCGTACCTCGGACAGGAGCTCCTACAATGAGCAGTTCTTC
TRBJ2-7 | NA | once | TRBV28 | CASSLSEEWKGEQYF | TGTGCCAGCAGTTTAAGCGAGGAGTGGAAGGGCGAGCAGTACTTC
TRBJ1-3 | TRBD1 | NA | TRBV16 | CASSQSGTGAGNTIYF | TGTGCCAGCAGCCAATCAGGGACAGGGGCTGGAAACACCATATATTTT
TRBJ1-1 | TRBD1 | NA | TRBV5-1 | CASSSGQAVNEAFF | TGCGCCAGCAGCTCCGGACAGGCGGTGAATGAAGCTTTCTTT
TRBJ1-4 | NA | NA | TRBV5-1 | CASSLAGGYEKLFF | TGCGCCAGCAGCTTGGCGGGGGGGTATGAAAAACTGTTTTTT
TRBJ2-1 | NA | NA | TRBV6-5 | CASSRPGDEQFF | TGTGCCAGCAGCCGCCCTGGGGATGAGCAGTTCTTC
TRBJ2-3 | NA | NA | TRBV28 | CASSLNGVTDTQYF | TGTGCCAGCAGTTTAAACGGGGTCACAGATACGCAGTATTTT
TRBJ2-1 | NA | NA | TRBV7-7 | CASSLEWGSYNEQFF | TGTGCCAGCAGCTTAGAGTGGGGTTCCTACAATGAGCAGTTCTTC
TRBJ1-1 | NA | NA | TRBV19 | CASSWGFTEAFF | TGTGCCAGTAGTTGGGGGTTCACTGAAGCTTTCTTT
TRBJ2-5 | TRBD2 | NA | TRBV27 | CASRRTSSQETQYF | TGTGCCAGCAGACGGACTAGCAGCCAAGAGACCCAGTACTTC
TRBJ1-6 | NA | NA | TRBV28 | CASSFGWTSPLHF | TGTGCCAGCAGTTTTGGGTGGACTTCACCCCTCCACTTT
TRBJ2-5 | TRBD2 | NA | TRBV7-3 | CASSQSGGDSGETQYF | TGTGCCAGCAGCCAAAGCGGGGGGGATTCCGGAGAGACCCAGTACTTC
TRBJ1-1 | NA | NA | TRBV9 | CASSASGTTEAFF | TGTGCCAGCAGCGCCTCGGGTACCACTGAAGCTTTCTTT
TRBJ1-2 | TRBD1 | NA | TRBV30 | CAWSLNRDSGYTF | TGTGCCTGGAGTCTCAACAGGGACAGTGGCTACACCTTC
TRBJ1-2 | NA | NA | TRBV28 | CASSGTLDGYTF | TGTGCCAGCAGCGGGACTCTTGATGGCTACACCTTC
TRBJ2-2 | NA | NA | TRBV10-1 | CASSEHRGGRELFF | TGCGCCAGCAGTGAGCACAGGGGGGGGCGTGAGCTGTTTTTT